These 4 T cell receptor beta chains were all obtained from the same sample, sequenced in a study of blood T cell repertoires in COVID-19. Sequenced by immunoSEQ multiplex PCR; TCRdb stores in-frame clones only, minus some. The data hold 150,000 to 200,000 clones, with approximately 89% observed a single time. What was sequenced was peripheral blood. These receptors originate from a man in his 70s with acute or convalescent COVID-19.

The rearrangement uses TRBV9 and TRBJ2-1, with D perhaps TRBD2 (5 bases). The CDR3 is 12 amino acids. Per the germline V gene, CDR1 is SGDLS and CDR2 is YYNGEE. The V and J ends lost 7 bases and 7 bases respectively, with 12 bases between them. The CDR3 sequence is CASVGRGNEQFF. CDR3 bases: TGTGCCAGCGTCGGTCGGGGAAATGAGCAGTTCTTC.

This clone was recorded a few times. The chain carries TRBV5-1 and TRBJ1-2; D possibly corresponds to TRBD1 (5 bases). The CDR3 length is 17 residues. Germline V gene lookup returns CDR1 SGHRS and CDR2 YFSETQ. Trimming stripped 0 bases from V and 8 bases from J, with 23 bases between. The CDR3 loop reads CASSLGGSAGRYEGYTF. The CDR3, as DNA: TGCGCCAGCAGCTTGGGGGGCTCGGCAGGGAGGTACGAGGGCTACACCTTC.

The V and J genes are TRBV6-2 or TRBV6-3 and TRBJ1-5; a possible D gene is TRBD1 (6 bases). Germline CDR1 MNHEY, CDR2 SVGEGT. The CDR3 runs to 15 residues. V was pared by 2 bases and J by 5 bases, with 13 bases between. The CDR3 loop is CASSYHRVGDQPQHF. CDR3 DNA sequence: TGTGCCAGCAGTTACCACAGGGTAGGGGATCAGCCCCAGCATTTT.

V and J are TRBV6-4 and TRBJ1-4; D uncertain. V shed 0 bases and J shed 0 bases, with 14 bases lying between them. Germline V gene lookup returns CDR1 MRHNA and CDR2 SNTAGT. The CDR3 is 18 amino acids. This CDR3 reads CASSDSRDYPATNEKLFF. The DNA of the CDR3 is TGTGCCAGCAGTGACTCCCGGGATTACCCTGCAACTAATGAAAAACTGTTTTTT.